One sample yielded the 26 T cell receptor beta chains listed below, sequenced in a study of shared clonotypes between healthy human individuals. Libraries were prepared by immunoSEQ multiplex PCR; TCRdb keeps only in-frame clonotypes and omits some of them. The sample lists approximately 1.5 million clones, just under 99% occurring once. Material for sequencing was naive CD4+ T cells sorted from blood. This sample's subset: CD45RA+ positively selected. The source of these receptors is a man aged 25 to 45 in good health.

This chain joins TRBV28 and TRBJ1-5; D uncertain. The germline CDR1 and CDR2 sequences are MDHEN and SYDVKM. V lost 5 bases and J lost 6, with 17 bases in between. The CDR3 runs 15 residues. CDR3 bases: TGTGCCAGCAGTCAACTGACATATTTAGGTCAGCCCCAGCATTTT. Translated, it gives CASSQLTYLGQPQHF.

V gene TRBV19 combines with J gene TRBJ2-1; D uncertain. The V end was cut by 4 bases, the J end by 7 bases, with 8 bases between. The CDR3 consists of 12 residues. In germline, CDR1 is LNHDA, CDR2 SQIVND (reference sequence). The CDR3 loop reads CASSTLRNEQFF. CDR3 coding DNA: TGTGCCAGTAGTACCCTGCGGAATGAGCAGTTCTTC.

This chain connects TRBV30 to TRBJ2-1; 12 nucleotides match TRBD2. Per the germline V gene, CDR1 is GTSNPN and CDR2 is SVGIG (reference sequence). The CDR3 length is 16 residues. V trimming: 3 bases; J trimming: 7 bases; junction bases outside the gene matches: 10. The CDR3 loop reads CAWSPRASGRANEQFF. DNA for the CDR3: TGTGCCTGGAGCCCACGCGCTAGCGGGAGGGCTAATGAGCAGTTCTTC.

The genes are TRBV6-5 and TRBJ1-5, with D hard to call. Trimming cost V 8 bases and J 5 bases, with 10 bases left between them. Germline CDR1 MNHEY, CDR2 SVGAGI. The CDR3 length is 12 residues. DNA of the CDR3: TGTGCCAGCGGGCGATCGGATCAGCCCCAGCATTTT. Protein product: CASGRSDQPQHF.

The chain recombines TRBV29-1 with TRBJ2-1, with 7 bases matching TRBD2. The trim removed 5 bases at V and 5 bases at J, leaving 6 bases unmatched. CDR1 is SQVTM and CDR2 is ANQGSEA in the germline V gene. The CDR3 is made up of 13 amino acids. The chain's CDR3 is CSVRLAVHNEQFF. In DNA, the CDR3 is TGCAGCGTTCGGCTAGCGGTCCACAATGAGCAGTTCTTC.

The V call is TRBV2, the J call TRBJ1-1; D remains unclear. The CDR3 runs 13 residues. Trimming left V 2 bases short and J 3 bases short, with 7 bases between. The germline CDR1 and CDR2 sequences are SNHLY and FYNNEI. CDR3 in amino acids: CASSEHEYTEAFF. CDR3 coding DNA: TGTGCCAGCAGTGAACACGAATACACTGAAGCTTTCTTT.

The rearrangement uses TRBV28 and TRBJ2-2, with TRBD1 matching 10 bases. Germline V gene sequence: CDR1 MDHEN, CDR2 SYDVKM. V shed 7 bases and J 6 bases; nucleotides not matched to a gene: 11. The CDR3 has 16 amino acids. This CDR3 reads CASNRVGQGFSGELFF. The CDR3 region has the DNA TGTGCCAGCAACCGCGTGGGACAGGGGTTTTCCGGGGAGCTGTTTTTT. Complete variable domain (other parts from reference TRBV28 and TRBJ2-2): DVKVTQSSRYLVKRTGEKVFLECVQDMDHENMFWYRQDPGLGLRLIYFSYDVKMKEKGDIPEGYSVSREKKERFSLILESASTNQTSMYLCASNRVGQGFSGELFFGEGSRLTVL.

This clone was observed once. The chain couples TRBV6-5 to TRBJ1-2; the D gene is possibly TRBD1 (5 bases). Trimming removed 5 bases at V and 0 bases at J, with 7 bases between. The CDR3 runs to 13 residues. Per the germline V gene, CDR1 is MNHEY and CDR2 is SVGAGI. CDR3 sequence reads: CASSPGTNYGYTF. In DNA form, the CDR3 reads TGTGCCAGCAGTCCAGGGACTAACTATGGCTACACCTTC.

The rearrangement links TRBV5-1 to TRBJ1-1; D unresolved. The germline V gene has CDR1 SGHRS and CDR2 YFSETQ. V was trimmed by 3 bases and J by 0 bases, leaving 12 bases between them. The CDR3 consists of 15 residues. In DNA form, the CDR3 reads TGCGCCAGCAGCTCAGGTGACACCATGAACACTGAAGCTTTCTTT. Protein: CASSSGDTMNTEAFF.

Worth noting for this clone: This sample also contains other DNA sequences that code for the same CDR3. The chain combines TRBV6-1 with TRBJ1-1; D perhaps matches TRBD1 (6 bases). CDR1 and CDR2 (germline): MNHNS, SASEGT. The CDR3 has 13 amino acids. With 3 bases removed from V and 1 base from J, the gap between germline ends came to 6 bases. CDR3 sequence (DNA): TGTGCCAGCAGTGAGACAGGGAACACTGAAGCTTTCTTT. This translates into CASSETGNTEAFF.

This chain links TRBV5-4 with TRBJ2-7, with D unresolved. Trimming removed 3 bases from V and 6 bases from J, with 10 bases in between. The CDR3 has 12 residues. Germline CDR1 is SGHNT and CDR2 is YYREEE (reference sequence). The CDR3 region has the DNA TGTGCCAGCAGCTCCGTCGACCGCGAGCAGTACTTC. It codes for CASSSVDREQYF.

The chain employs TRBV18 and TRBJ2-7, with 8 bases fitting TRBD2. The V and J ends lost 3 bases and 7 bases, in that order; junction bases with no gene match: 11. The CDR3 covers 15 residues. Germline CDR1 is KGHSH and CDR2 is LQKENI. CDR3 sequence (DNA): TGTGCCAGCTCACCGACTAGCGCCGGTCGGAGAGAGCAGTACTTC. Translating gives CASSPTSAGRREQYF.

In its sample, this clone was seen once. This sequence joins TRBV18 and TRBJ1-1, with D possibly matching TRBD1 (6 bases). Trimming took 3 bases from V and 4 from J, leaving 15 bases between them. Looked up from germline, CDR1 is KGHSH and CDR2 is LQKENI. The CDR3 length is 15 residues. The CDR3 spells CASSPRGAVSTEAFF. CDR3 sequence (DNA): TGTGCCAGCTCACCTAGGGGGGCAGTAAGCACTGAAGCTTTCTTT.

The chain joins TRBV7-2 to TRBJ2-5; D not resolved. The CDR3 spans 14 residues. Trimming cost V 7 bases and J 2 bases, with 14 bases left between them. CDR1 and CDR2 from the germline V gene are SGHTA and FQGNSA. CDR3 in DNA: TGTGCCAGCACCACCAAGTGGGATCAAGAGACCCAGTACTTC. It encodes CASTTKWDQETQYF.

The sample holds one count of this clone. This may be a read error: a much more frequent sequence differs by one nucleotide. The V gene is TRBV6-5, the J gene TRBJ2-7; 11 positions agree with TRBD1. Germline V lookup: CDR1 MNHEY, CDR2 SVGAGI. J gave up 3 bases and V 5 bases, and 3 bases lay outside the gene matches. The CDR3 length is 14 residues. Here the CDR3 reads CASSAGTGGYEQYF. CDR3 coding DNA: TGTGCCAGCAGTGCCGGGACAGGGGGCTACGAGCAGTACTTC.

The gene calls are TRBV6-7 and TRBJ1-4; D not resolved. TRBV6-7 carries the ORF label, with uncertain function. V dropped 6 bases and J dropped 4 bases, with 15 bases sitting between them. This CDR3 is 15 amino acids long. CDR3 residues: CASSHPYQFNEKLFF. CDR3 nucleotides: TGTGCCAGCAGCCACCCTTATCAGTTTAATGAAAAACTGTTTTTT.

The rearrangement joins TRBV28 to TRBJ1-1, with D hard to call. Germline V gives CDR1 MDHEN, CDR2 SYDVKM. The CDR3 runs 14 residues. V was clipped by 3 bases and J by 4 bases, with 12 bases between them. CDR3 amino acids: CASSFLLVATEAFF. CDR3 bases: TGTGCCAGCAGTTTTCTCCTCGTCGCCACTGAAGCTTTCTTT.

The J gene is TRBJ1-1, the V gene TRBV2, with D unclear. CDR3 length: 15 amino acids. V lost 10 bases to trimming and J lost 0 bases, with 18 bases between them. CDR1 SNHLY and CDR2 FYNNEI come from the germline V gene. CDR3 loop: CATYPSNPLNTEAFF. The CDR3 DNA reads TGTGCCACGTACCCCTCCAACCCCTTGAACACTGAAGCTTTCTTT.

This clone was recorded only once. The chain combines TRBV18 with TRBJ2-3; TRBD1 agrees at 9 bases. V shed 3 bases and J 2 bases; nucleotides not matched to a gene: 3. Germline-derived CDR1 and CDR2 are KGHSH and LQKENI. The CDR3 is 15 amino acids. The CDR3 spells CASSPGTGFTDTQYF. CDR3 DNA: TGTGCCAGCTCACCCGGGACAGGGTTCACAGATACGCAGTATTTT.

The CDR3 loop is CSAGPRETQYF. Written as DNA, the CDR3 is TGCAGTGCGGGACCGCGGGAGACCCAGTACTTC. V and J are TRBV20-1 and TRBJ2-5; the D gene could be TRBD1 or TRBD2 (5 bases each). The V gene's germline CDR1 is DFQATT and CDR2 SNEGSKA (reference sequence). Trimming stripped 6 bases from V and 5 bases from J, with 10 bases between. CDR3 length equals 11 residues.

This chain's CDR3 is CASSTYRDGYTF. In DNA, the CDR3 is TGTGCCAGCAGTACCTACAGGGATGGCTACACCTTC. The chain links TRBV28 to TRBJ1-2, with D possibly TRBD1 on 6 matching bases. Trimming stripped 5 bases from V and 6 bases from J, with 10 bases between. The CDR3 has 12 residues. Per germline, CDR1 MDHEN and CDR2 SYDVKM.

J is TRBJ2-7 and V is TRBV6-5; no firm D call. The CDR3 extends over 13 amino acids. CDR1 is MNHEY and CDR2 is SVGAGI in the germline V gene. V was shortened by 2 bases and J by 3 bases, with 8 bases between the two germline ends. The CDR3 spells CASSYRPGYEQYF. In DNA, the CDR3 is TGTGCCAGCAGTTACCGACCCGGCTACGAGCAGTACTTC.

The rearrangement links TRBV5-1 to TRBJ2-1; TRBD2 might be the D (7 bases). Deletions cut 7 bases from V and 7 bases from J, with 12 bases between. Germline V gene lookup returns CDR1 SGHRS and CDR2 YFSETQ. This CDR3 region has 12 residues. This CDR3 is CASAKGGNEQFF. The CDR3 DNA follows: TGCGCCAGCGCTAAGGGGGGGAATGAGCAGTTCTTC.

On this clone: The junction shows a germline mismatch at one end, possibly a read error. V and J are TRBV29-1 and TRBJ2-5; 10 nucleotides align to TRBD1. The germline V gene encodes CDR1 SQVTM and CDR2 ANQGSEA. The CDR3 spans 13 residues. In nucleotides, the CDR3 is TGCAGCGTTCAAGACAGGGGGCAGGAGACCCAGTACTTC. Protein sequence: CSVQDRGQETQYF.

The CDR3 region is CASTRGRGSYEQYF. The CDR3 DNA reads as TGTGCCAGCACGAGAGGGCGGGGCTCCTACGAGCAGTACTTC. V and J are TRBV6-5 and TRBJ2-7, with D possibly matching TRBD2 (6 bases). Trimming removed 7 bases at V and 0 bases at J, with 13 bases between. This CDR3 region has 14 residues. Per germline, CDR1 MNHEY and CDR2 SVGAGI.

A remark on this clone: The same CDR3 arises from other DNA sequences in this sample as well. The genes are TRBV18 and TRBJ2-2; D unresolved. Germline CDR1 is KGHSH and CDR2 is LQKENI. Trimming pared 0 bases from V and 7 bases from J, leaving 0 bases between. The CDR3 is made up of 11 amino acids. The CDR3 sequence is CASSPPGELFF. The DNA of the CDR3 is TGTGCCAGCTCACCACCCGGGGAGCTGTTTTTT.